Shown below are 14 T cell receptor beta chains from a single sample sequenced in a study of T-cell memory formation after mild COVID-19. One entry per CDR3 protein results from TCRdb running MiXCR on the 5' RACE reads. The table includes 240,000 or so distinct CDR3 sequences, roughly 9.4% detected once. Sequenced input: PBMCs or a T cell subset sorted from them (not recorded which). These receptors originate from a man younger than 35 who had mild COVID-19 (a few samples of this study predate the infection). Cell type and time point are not known.

This clonotype occurred a few times. The chain combines TRBV3-1 with TRBJ1-1; weak D call: TRBD1 (6 bases). Trimming left V 8 bases short and J 6 bases short, with 13 bases between. This CDR3 is built from 12 residues. Germline-derived CDR1 and CDR2 are LGHDT and YNNKEL (reference sequence). CDR3 bases: TGTGCCAGCGGGATCGGGGGCCCTGAAGCTTTCTTT. This translates into CASGIGGPEAFF.

V and J are TRBV4-2 and TRBJ1-4; TRBD1 aligns across 7 bases. CDR3 size: 18 residues. J gave up 4 bases and V 1 base, and 12 bases lay outside the gene matches. CDR1 LGHNA and CDR2 YNFKEQ come from the germline V gene. The CDR3 DNA is TGTGCCAGCAGCCAAGGGACAGGCGAAATTGGTGGTAATGAAAAACTGTTTTTT. The encoded protein is CASSQGTGEIGGNEKLFF.

This rearrangement joins TRBV18 to TRBJ2-5, with 7 positions matching TRBD1. The junction had 8 bases not matched to a gene; V was cut back by 4 bases and J by 6 bases. CDR1 is KGHSH and CDR2 is LQKENI in the germline V gene. The CDR3 is 14 residues long. In DNA form, the CDR3 reads TGTGCCAGCTCACAAGGACAGGACATTCAGACCCAGTACTTC. Protein product: CASSQGQDIQTQYF.

This clonotype was seen many times. This rearrangement joins TRBV5-1 to TRBJ1-5; D not certain. V was cut by 4 bases and J by 7 bases, with 15 bases left in between. Per the germline V gene, CDR1 is SGHRS and CDR2 is YFSETQ. This CDR3 has 14 amino acids. CDR3 nucleotides: TGCGCCAGCAGCCCCAATGGGGTTGAGCAGCCCCAGCATTTT. Encoded protein: CASSPNGVEQPQHF.

J is TRBJ2-3 and V is TRBV27; D is perhaps TRBD2 (5 bases). The germline gives CDR1 MNHEY, CDR2 SMNVEV (reference sequence). Trimming shortened V by 2 bases and J by 2 bases, and 20 bases separated the two germline ends. This CDR3 is 18 amino acids long. CDR3 sequence reads: CASSLGRRVRATTDTQYF. DNA of the CDR3: TGTGCCAGCAGTTTAGGCCGTCGGGTGCGGGCTACCACAGATACGCAGTATTTT.

This clonotype was seen only a few times. This chain links TRBV5-4 with TRBJ2-7; D might be TRBD1 (6 bases). Trimming removed 4 bases at V and 7 bases at J, with 15 bases between. Germline CDR1 SGHNT, CDR2 YYREEE (reference sequence). CDR3 length: 13 amino acids. CDR3 nucleotide sequence: TGTGCCAGCAGCCAGTTCTCCGGGACAGAGCAGTACGTC. Its protein is CASSQFSGTEQYV.

The J gene is TRBJ1-1, the V gene TRBV28; 7 bases fit TRBD1. The CDR3 sequence is 15 residues long. Germline V gives CDR1 MDHEN, CDR2 SYDVKM. The V and J ends lost 6 bases and 5 bases, in that order; junction bases with no gene match: 12. This CDR3 is CASRPDDREGTEAFF. The DNA of the CDR3 is TGTGCCAGCAGGCCTGATGACAGGGAGGGGACTGAAGCTTTCTTT.

This clonotype has only a few counts. This rearrangement joins TRBV4-3 to TRBJ1-6; D gene unclear. Germline-derived CDR1 and CDR2 are LGHNA and YSLEER. V was pared by 4 bases and J by 4 bases, with 11 bases between. This CDR3 comprises 15 residues. CDR3 residues: CASSPESVYNSPLHF. The CDR3 DNA follows: TGCGCCAGCAGCCCGGAGTCGGTGTATAATTCACCCCTCCACTTT.

This clonotype was observed a few times. The gene calls are TRBV14 and TRBJ2-2; D may be TRBD1 or TRBD2 (5 bases each). Trimming cost V 6 bases and J 6 bases, with 20 bases left between them. Germline V gives CDR1 SGHDN, CDR2 FVKESK. The CDR3 consists of 16 residues. This CDR3 is CASRGWDRTEAGELFF. CDR3 coding DNA: TGTGCCAGCAGGGGTTGGGACCGAACTGAAGCCGGGGAGCTGTTTTTT.

This clonotype was observed at least ten times. The chain has TRBV7-3 and TRBJ1-3; 9 bases agree with TRBD1. Germline V gene sequence: CDR1 SGHTA, CDR2 FQGTGA. The junction had 4 bases not matched to a gene; V was cut back by 5 bases and J by 8 bases. This CDR3 spans 13 amino acids. DNA for the CDR3: TGTGCCAGCAGCCGGGACAGGGCACACACCATATATTTT. This encodes CASSRDRAHTIYF.

The chain carries TRBV10-3 and TRBJ2-7, with D hard to call. CDR1 and CDR2 from the germline V gene are ENHRY and SYGVKD. The V end was cut by 2 bases, the J end by 2 bases, with 7 bases between. The length of the CDR3 is 13 residues. CDR3 in DNA: TGTGCCATCAGTGAGGAGATCACCTACGAGCAGTACTTC. It specifies CAISEEITYEQYF.

In this sample, this clonotype turned up a few times. This chain links TRBV9 with TRBJ1-1; possibly TRBD1 for D (5 bases). The CDR3 spans 14 residues. Germline lookup yields CDR1 SGDLS and CDR2 YYNGEE. Trimming stripped 0 bases from V and 3 bases from J, with 9 bases between. The CDR3: CASSVDGGDTEAFF. The CDR3 nucleotides read TGTGCCAGCAGCGTAGATGGGGGGGACACTGAAGCTTTCTTT.

The table lists this clonotype with a few counts. The gene calls are TRBV7-3 and TRBJ1-2; TRBD1 aligns across 10 bases. J was trimmed by 7 bases and V by 1 base; bases with no gene match: 0. The CDR3 is 13 residues long. Germline CDR1 and CDR2: SGHTA and FQGTGA. Written as DNA, the CDR3 is TGTGCCAGCAGCTTAAGACAGGGGGCTGGCTACACCTTC. Translating gives CASSLRQGAGYTF. The full variable domain, its missing parts supplied by reference TRBV7-3 and TRBJ1-2, is GAGVSQTPSNKVTEKGKYVELRCDPISGHTALYWYRQSLGQGPEFLIYFQGTGAADDSGLPNDRFFAVRPEGSVSTLKIQRTERGDSAVYLCASSLRQGAGYTFGSGTRLTVV.

This clonotype was detected a few times. CDR3 sequence (DNA): TGCAGTGCTACAGGACAAGGGAATTCACCCCTCCACTTT. This codes for CSATGQGNSPLHF. V usage is TRBV20-1 and J usage is TRBJ1-6; possible D gene TRBD1, 5 bases. This CDR3 contains 13 residues. V was trimmed by 4 bases and J by 7 bases, leaving 11 bases between them. CDR1 is DFQATT, CDR2 SNEGSKA, per germline (reference sequence).